What follows are 24 T cell receptor beta chains derived from one specimen sequenced in a study of cytomegalovirus exposure and HLA in healthy donors. It was with 60 Vbeta and 13 Jbeta primers that the PCR ran. Only in-frame clones appear in the TCRdb table, and some are missing; sequencing was by immunoSEQ multiplex PCR. The repertoire holds 150,000 to 200,000 clones, with around four fifths as singletons. Material: PBMCs. These TCRs come from a male donor in good health and CMV-seropositive.

This clone has only a few counts. The junction departs from the called germline gene at one end, perhaps through a read error. This chain links TRBV7-7 with TRBJ1-2; a weak D match, TRBD1 (6 bases). CDR3 length: 11 amino acids. Germline CDR1 reads SSHAT; CDR2 reads FNYEAQ (reference sequence). The CDR3 is CASILHPDRIF. The DNA for the CDR3 is TGTGCTAGCATCCTACACCCCGACAGGATCTTC.

This clone was found once. The rearrangement links TRBV18 to TRBJ2-1; 9 bases are shared with TRBD2. J lost 7 bases, V lost 5 bases, and 6 bases had no gene match. Germline V gene sequence: CDR1 KGHSH, CDR2 LQKENI. The CDR3 is 14 amino acids. The CDR3: CASSLGTSRNEQFF. The CDR3 DNA reads as TGTGCCAGCTCATTGGGGACTAGCAGGAATGAGCAGTTCTTC.

The chain is built from TRBV15 and TRBJ1-2, with 7 bases lining up with TRBD1. The CDR3 is 14 residues long. Germline lookup yields CDR1 LNHNV and CDR2 YYDKDF (reference sequence). J lost 7 bases, V lost 2 bases, and 7 bases had no gene match. CDR3 DNA sequence: TGTGCCACCAGCAGATTCGACAGGGAGAGTGGCTACACCTTC. It is translated as CATSRFDRESGYTF. Full variable domain (remainder filled in from reference TRBV15 and TRBJ1-2): DAMVIQNPRYQVTQFGKPVTLSCSQTLNHNVMYWYQQKSSQAPKLLFHYYDKDFNNEADTPDNFQSRRPNTSFCFLDIRSPGLGDTAMYLCATSRFDRESGYTFGSGTRLTVV.

The genes are TRBV11-2 and TRBJ2-7, with TRBD1 identical over 8 bases. V lost 4 bases, J lost 2 bases, and 7 bases stayed unmatched. Germline CDR1 is SGHAT and CDR2 is FQNNGV. This CDR3 is built from 15 residues. The CDR3 is CASSSLRDRTYEQYF. The DNA for the CDR3 is TGTGCCAGCAGCTCGCTCCGGGACAGGACCTACGAGCAGTACTTC.

CDR3 sequence reads: CASSLVFNRAYNEQFF. In nucleotides, the CDR3 is TGCGCCAGCAGCTTGGTTTTTAACAGGGCCTACAATGAGCAGTTCTTC. This chain connects TRBV5-1 to TRBJ2-1; perhaps TRBD1 as D (6 bases). The V gene lost 0 bases and the J gene lost 2 bases, with 12 bases spanning the gap. The CDR3 runs 16 residues. Germline assignment: CDR1 SGHRS and CDR2 YFSETQ.

The CDR3 nucleotides are TGTGCCAGCAGCCGGCGGGAGACCCAGTACTTC. The encoded protein is CASSRRETQYF. The chain recombines TRBV7-2 with TRBJ2-5, with D unresolved. Deletions cut 5 bases from V and 5 bases from J, with 6 bases between. CDR3 length: 11 residues. The V gene's germline CDR1 is SGHTA and CDR2 FQGNSA.

The rearrangement links TRBV2 to TRBJ2-5, with TRBD1 matching 9 bases. The CDR3 sequence is 15 residues long. CDR1 SNHLY and CDR2 FYNNEI come from the germline V gene. V was pared by 6 bases and J by 4 bases, with 9 bases of the junction left unmatched. The CDR3 here is CASRRQGVVGETQYF. CDR3 DNA: TGTGCCAGCAGGAGACAGGGGGTTGTAGGAGAGACCCAGTACTTC.

The V and J genes are TRBV11-2 and TRBJ2-7, with 7 bases fitting TRBD2. The CDR3 is 15 residues long. V shed 5 bases and J 4 bases; nucleotides not matched to a gene: 11. Germline CDR1 reads SGHAT; CDR2 reads FQNNGV. The CDR3 DNA reads TGTGCCAGCAGCCCTGGGGGGGGTAGGGCTTACGAGCAGTACTTC. Protein: CASSPGGGRAYEQYF.

The V gene is TRBV12-5, the J gene TRBJ1-1, with TRBD1 identical over 7 bases. V shed 4 bases and J 1 base; nucleotides not matched to a gene: 3. In germline, CDR1 is LGHNT, CDR2 FRNRAP. The CDR3 runs to 14 residues. CDR3 DNA: TGTGCTAGTGGTTCCGACAGGGCGAACACTGAAGCTTTCTTT. Translated, it gives CASGSDRANTEAFF.

For this clone: A read error may account for a junction end that differs from germline. The V and J genes are TRBV7-2 and TRBJ2-1; 10 bases line up with TRBD2. Germline-derived CDR1 and CDR2 are SGHTA and FQGNSA. The CDR3 is 15 residues long. As DNA, the CDR3 is TGCGCCAGCAGCTCGCCAGCGGGGGGGCGGGGTGAGCAGTTCTTC. It is translated as CASSSPAGGRGEQFF.

The V and J genes are TRBV4-3 and TRBJ2-7; D gene ambiguous. The V gene lost 0 bases and the J gene lost 2 bases, with 14 bases spanning the gap. Germline V gives CDR1 LGHNA, CDR2 YSLEER. This CDR3 contains 16 residues. CDR3 nucleotides: TGCGCCAGCAGCCAAGATAGGTCAGTAGGAGCCTACGAGCAGTACTTC. Translated: CASSQDRSVGAYEQYF.

The rearrangement links TRBV30 to TRBJ2-3; 9 bases are shared with TRBD2. This CDR3 contains 18 residues. Germline V gene data show CDR1 as GTSNPN and CDR2 as SVGIG (reference sequence). With 3 bases clipped from V and 0 bases from J, the junction kept 13 bases outside the gene matches. For the CDR3, the DNA is TGTGCCTGGAGCGCTTTTGAGGGCGGGGGGGGAAGCACAGATACGCAGTATTTT. This translates into CAWSAFEGGGGSTDTQYF.

The V and J genes are TRBV6-5 and TRBJ2-1; TRBD2 matches 7 bases. V was clipped by 4 bases and J by 7 bases; unmatched bases: 13. The CDR3 runs 16 residues. Germline V gives CDR1 MNHEY, CDR2 SVGAGI. CDR3 DNA: TGTGCCAGCAGTTCCCGATCGGGGGGTCGACCAAATGAGCAGTTCTTC. Encoded protein: CASSSRSGGRPNEQFF.

The chain has TRBV9 and TRBJ2-1; a possible D gene is TRBD2 (5 bases). CDR1 SGDLS and CDR2 YYNGEE come from the germline V gene. V shed 3 bases and J shed 3 bases, with 13 bases lying between them. There are 15 residues in the CDR3. CDR3 amino acids: CASSASRGLYNEQFF. The CDR3, as DNA: TGTGCCAGCAGCGCCTCCCGCGGACTCTACAATGAGCAGTTCTTC.

The chain couples TRBV6-4 to TRBJ2-3, with 9 bases fitting TRBD2. Germline CDR1 reads MRHNA; CDR2 reads SNTAGT. Trimming removed 8 bases from V and 2 bases from J; junction bases left unmatched: 8. The CDR3 has 15 residues. This CDR3 reads CASALGLAFTDTQYF. Written as DNA, the CDR3 is TGTGCCAGCGCTTTGGGACTAGCCTTCACAGATACGCAGTATTTT.

The chain couples TRBV19 to TRBJ1-3; TRBD1 aligns across 9 bases. V was pared by 5 bases and J by 7 bases, with 9 bases of the junction left unmatched. Germline V CDR1 and CDR2: LNHDA, SQIVND (reference sequence). The CDR3 has 15 residues. In DNA, the CDR3 is TGTGCCAGTAGTTACGGGACAGGGATAAGCAACACCATATATTTT. Translation gives CASSYGTGISNTIYF.

The V and J genes are TRBV7-9 and TRBJ2-7; weak D call: TRBD1 (6 bases). Trimming removed 7 bases at V and 0 bases at J, with 13 bases between. The CDR3 spans 14 residues. CDR1 is SEHNR, CDR2 FQNEAQ, per germline (reference sequence). The CDR3 reads CASTGDGSSYEQYF. Written as DNA, the CDR3 is TGTGCCAGCACAGGGGACGGATCCTCCTACGAGCAGTACTTC. The variable domain in full, with the rest retrieved from reference TRBV7-9 and TRBJ2-7, is DTGVSQNPRHKITKRGQNVTFRCDPISEHNRLYWYRQTLGQGPEFLTYFQNEAQLEKSRLLSDRFSAERPKGSFSTLEIQRTEQGDSAMYLCASTGDGSSYEQYFGPGTRLTVT.

This chain links TRBV5-1 with TRBJ1-1; maybe TRBD1 (5 bases). Germline V lookup: CDR1 SGHRS, CDR2 YFSETQ. The CDR3 spans 13 residues. Trimming stripped 4 bases from V and 7 bases from J, with 14 bases between. DNA of the CDR3: TGCGCCAGCAGCATTGGGACTCGGGGTGAAGCTTTCTTT. This encodes CASSIGTRGEAFF.

The chain is built from TRBV4-3 and TRBJ1-2; D perhaps matches TRBD1 (5 bases). Trimming pared 2 bases from V and 6 bases from J, leaving 16 bases between. There are 15 residues in the CDR3. CDR1 is LGHNA, CDR2 YSLEER, per germline. CDR3 residues: CASSQNAGGSDGYTF. The CDR3 DNA reads TGCGCCAGCAGCCAAAACGCGGGGGGGTCGGATGGCTACACCTTC.

The rearrangement joins TRBV10-3 to TRBJ2-3; D is undetermined. Trimming left V 2 bases short and J 4 bases short, with 13 bases between. Germline loops: CDR1 ENHRY, CDR2 SYGVKD. The CDR3 runs to 15 residues. CDR3 nucleotide sequence: TGTGCCATCAGTGAGAGCAGGAAGTTCCCAGATACGCAGTATTTT. It specifies CAISESRKFPDTQYF.

The CDR3 coding sequence is TGTGCCAGCAGCTTAAAAGGACAGGGAGGACAGCCCCAGCATTTT. The encoded protein is CASSLKGQGGQPQHF. The chain is built from TRBV13 and TRBJ1-5, with 8 bases aligning to TRBD1. Germline V gene lookup returns CDR1 PRHDT and CDR2 FYEKMQ (reference sequence). CDR3 length: 15 residues. The junction had 7 bases not matched to a gene; V was cut back by 2 bases and J by 7 bases.

This rearrangement joins TRBV11-2 to TRBJ1-4; TRBD1 matches 10 bases. This CDR3 contains 15 residues. The trim removed 3 bases at V and 7 bases at J, leaving 5 bases unmatched. Germline CDR1 is SGHAT and CDR2 is FQNNGV. CDR3 DNA: TGTGCCAGCAGCTTGACAGGGGGCGTCAGTGAAAAACTGTTTTTT. Translating it yields CASSLTGGVSEKLFF.

The V and J genes are TRBV12-5 and TRBJ2-3; D is unresolved. This CDR3 comprises 14 residues. Germline V gene sequence: CDR1 LGHNT, CDR2 FRNRAP. V lost 1 base to trimming and J lost 0 bases, with 5 bases between them. CDR3 region: CASGLDQSTDTQYF. The CDR3 DNA sequence: TGTGCTAGTGGTTTGGACCAGAGCACAGATACGCAGTATTTT.

The chain carries TRBV19 and TRBJ2-3, with D possibly TRBD2 on 6 matching bases. V gave up 7 bases and J gave up 6 bases, with 17 bases separating them. The CDR3 length is 14 residues. From germline, CDR1 is LNHDA and CDR2 SQIVND (reference sequence). This CDR3 reads CASIRESSGDTQYF. CDR3 DNA sequence: TGTGCCAGTATCCGGGAGTCTTCGGGTGATACGCAGTATTTT.